The clone carrying this T cell receptor (beta chain) was recorded at least ten times. This sample was taken from a study of T-cell memory formation after mild COVID-19. On the study more broadly: The study found TCR clusters largely donor specific.

The ends lost 4 bases at V and 4 bases at J; junction bases unmatched: 7. The CDR3 runs to 16 residues. The germline gives CDR1 SGHTA, CDR2 FQGNSA. TCRdb re-derived calls from the 5' RACE reads in MiXCR, one entry per CDR3 protein. The data contain roughly 52,000 distinct CDR3 sequences, 5.5% to 7.5% of them singletons. V gene TRBV7-2 combines with J gene TRBJ2-6, with TRBD2 identical over 7 bases. The sequencing input was PBMCs or a T cell subset sorted from them (not recorded which). The receptor was derived from a man between 18 and 35 years old who had mild COVID-19 (a few samples of this study predate the infection). Cell type and time point are not known. DNA for the CDR3: TGTGCCAGCAGCTCTAGCGGCGTATCCGGGGCCAACGTCCTGACTTTC. It is translated as CASSSSGVSGANVLTF.